Below, one T cell receptor beta chain is given with its context. This clonotype was counted only a few times. Its antigen is not yet known. No much larger clone is present one base from it, and per-base qualities are unavailable. These data belong to a study of response to subunit inactivated influenza vaccine listed by TCRdb under 2018. General notes on the study: Deep quantitative profiling of the T cell receptor repertoire was used in the study to follow responses to a trivalent subunit inactivated influenza vaccine. Overall results and qualifications from the work: According to the authors, only a limited number of new T cells may be recruited by each seasonal influenza vaccination.

Libraries came from RT-PCR. The sequencing machine was an Illumina HiSeq 2500. TCRdb reanalyzed the raw reads on its own, using fastp at Q25 for trimming and MiXCR for clone calling, and kept in-frame beta chains. Each record represents a unique CDR3 protein, reported with the most common genes and DNA among its rows. The sample table lists approximately 290,000 distinct CDR3 sequences, about 20% of them with a count of one. Clones ranked in the top ten supply about 9.4% of the sample. CDR1 and CDR2 (DFQATT, SNEGSKA) derive from the germline V gene (reference sequence). Cut back by 6 bases and 4 bases, the V and J ends lie 15 bases apart. Reading from cysteine to phenylalanine, the CDR3 counts 13 amino acids. Just CDR3 DNA is preserved here, 39 bases in frame from base 1.

The chain uses TRBV20-1 and TRBJ1-1, with the D gene not confidently named. The input for sequencing was PBMCs from blood, taken approximately 20 months after vaccination. The sequence was collected from a man aged 45-69 years who received an inactivated influenza vaccine. Donor details come from another sample of the same person, matched by shared clones. The CDR3 reads CSASKRPVTEAFF. Here is the DNA: TGCAGTGCATCGAAACGCCCTGTCACTGAAGCTTTCTTT.